The 3 T cell receptor beta chains presented below share a single source sample, sequenced in a study of blood T cell repertoires in COVID-19. Profiling relied on immunoSEQ multiplex PCR, and the TCRdb table lists in-frame clones only, not all of them. The sample has over 50,000 clones; 75% to 95% are singletons. Sequencing used peripheral blood. These receptors originate from a human donor with active COVID-19. The donor label of this sample is uncertain.

Regarding this clone: At one end, the junction sequence differs from germline, possibly due to a read error. This chain links TRBV7-2 with TRBJ1-4; D remains ambiguous. The CDR3 loop spans 13 amino acids. Germline CDR1 reads SGHTA; CDR2 reads FQGNSA. The CDR3 region is CASSLAEGTTLAF. CDR3 in DNA: TGTGCCAGCAGCTTAGCGGAGGGCACAACCTTGGCTTTT.

This clone was seen a single time. This chain connects TRBV27 to TRBJ2-7; D is possibly TRBD2 (6 bases). This CDR3 region has 12 residues. The germline V and J ends were trimmed by 7 bases and 3 bases, with 10 bases remaining between them. Germline V gene lookup returns CDR1 MNHEY and CDR2 SMNVEV (reference sequence). The CDR3 sequence is CASKGRHYEQYF. CDR3 in DNA: TGTGCCAGCAAGGGGAGGCACTACGAGCAGTACTTC.

The chain combines TRBV5-1 with TRBJ1-2; D is possibly TRBD1 (5 bases). The germline gives CDR1 SGHRS, CDR2 YFSETQ. The ends were cut back, 5 bases at V and 5 bases at J, with 13 bases in the middle. The CDR3 has 13 amino acids. The CDR3 sequence is CASSPGGRYGYTF. In DNA, the CDR3 is TGCGCCAGCAGTCCGGGGGGGAGGTATGGCTACACCTTC.